These T cell receptor beta chains were read from a single sample in a study of cytomegalovirus exposure and HLA in healthy donors. Sequencing was performed with immunoSEQ multiplex PCR; in TCRdb, only in-frame clones are kept and a portion is missing. The table shows some 130,000 clones, with around 77% occurring only once. Input material: PBMCs. These receptors came from a man younger than 40 in good health. The CDR3 runs from the conserved cysteine through the conserved F or W. The order of the fields is D gene, V gene, clone size, J gene, CDR3 protein, CDR3 DNA. The D gene is left open where the match is weak. Size values are once, few and many counts, or a class for expanded clones, and some rows have none.

TRBD1	TRBV18	.	TRBJ2-1	CASSTGQGSNEQFF	TGTGCCAGCTCAACGGGACAGGGCTCCAATGAGCAGTTCTTC
TRBD2	TRBV5-1	.	TRBJ2-1	CASSFGRDPYNEQFF	TGCGCCAGCAGCTTCGGGAGGGACCCCTACAATGAGCAGTTCTTC
TRBD2	TRBV4-1	once	TRBJ2-1	CASSQIKEGTSQFF	TGCGCCAGCAGCCAAATTAAAGAAGGGACTAGTCAGTTCTTC
.	TRBV28	.	TRBJ2-5	CASSQGGREQYF	TGTGCCAGCAGTCAGGGGGGCCGAGAGCAGTACTTC
.	TRBV7-9	.	TRBJ2-3	CASSLGYTDTQYF	TGTGCCAGCAGCTTAGGCTACACAGATACGCAGTATTTT
.	TRBV4-3	.	TRBJ2-2	CASSQDLAGLNTGELFF	TGCGCCAGCAGCCAAGACTTGGCAGGGCTAAACACCGGGGAGCTGTTTTTT
TRBD1	TRBV7-7	.	TRBJ1-4	CASSPGTGDTKLFF	TGTGCTAGCAGCCCCGGGACAGGCGATACAAAACTGTTTTTT
TRBD1	TRBV6-5	.	TRBJ1-1	CASRQGNTEAFF	TGTGCCAGCCGACAGGGGAACACTGAAGCTTTCTTT
TRBD2	TRBV19	.	TRBJ2-1	CASRNRTSGRATEQFF	TGTGCCAGTAGGAACAGGACTAGCGGGAGGGCCACTGAGCAGTTCTTC
.	TRBV5-8	.	TRBJ2-3	CASSLANVAGARTDTQYF	TGTGCCAGCAGCTTGGCGAATGTTGCGGGGGCGCGCACAGATACGCAGTATTTT
.	TRBV27	.	TRBJ1-5	CASSLGGGGQPQHF	TGTGCCAGCAGTTTAGGCGGGGGTGGTCAGCCCCAGCATTTT
.	TRBV7-2	.	TRBJ2-1	CASSDRVFSYNEQFF	TGTGCCAGCAGCGACCGGGTGTTCTCCTACAATGAGCAGTTCTTC
.	TRBV9	.	TRBJ2-7	CASSVAFGSPLEEQYF	TGTGCCAGCAGCGTAGCTTTCGGGTCCCCGTTAGAGGAGCAGTACTTC
TRBD1	TRBV6-6	.	TRBJ2-1	CASRPGTGGFNEQFF	TGTGCCAGCAGGCCCGGGACAGGGGGCTTCAATGAGCAGTTCTTC
TRBD1	TRBV28	.	TRBJ2-7	CASSPTGTGEHEQYF	TGTGCCAGCAGTCCCACGGGGACAGGGGAACACGAGCAGTACTTC
.	TRBV9	once	TRBJ2-5	CASSVAAGAKETQYF	TGTGCCAGCAGCGTGGCTGCGGGGGCGAAAGAGACCCAGTACTTC
.	TRBV30	.	TRBJ2-1	CARTGSSYNEQFF	TGTGCCCGGACGGGGAGCTCCTACAATGAGCAGTTCTTC
TRBD1	TRBV29-1	.	TRBJ1-2	CSVTGTGNYGYTF	TGCAGCGTCACCGGGACAGGGAACTATGGCTACACCTTC